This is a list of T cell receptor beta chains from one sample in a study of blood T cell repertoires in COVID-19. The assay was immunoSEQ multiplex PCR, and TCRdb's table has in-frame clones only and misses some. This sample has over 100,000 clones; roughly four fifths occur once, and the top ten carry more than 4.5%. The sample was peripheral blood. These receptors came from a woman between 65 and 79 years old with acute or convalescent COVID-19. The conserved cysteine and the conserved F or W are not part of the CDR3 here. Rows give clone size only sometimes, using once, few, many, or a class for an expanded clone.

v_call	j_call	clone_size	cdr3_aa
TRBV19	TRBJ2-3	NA	ASTGQSPRPDTQY
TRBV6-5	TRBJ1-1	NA	ASRRDRVDTEAF
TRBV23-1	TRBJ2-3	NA	ASSQTGLTGDKLNTDTQY
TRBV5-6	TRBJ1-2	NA	ASSLGAGRGYGYT
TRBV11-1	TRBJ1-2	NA	ASSPRGGQGYT
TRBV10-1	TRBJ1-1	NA	ASSDGESTGTKFMNTEAF
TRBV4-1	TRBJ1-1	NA	ASSQDWSGGTEAF
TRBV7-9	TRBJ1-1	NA	ASSSFAPRQGGKNTEAF
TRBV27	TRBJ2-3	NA	ASSLFQADTQY
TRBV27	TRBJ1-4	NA	ASSLWGQGGEKLF
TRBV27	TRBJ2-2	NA	ASNRQGASGELF
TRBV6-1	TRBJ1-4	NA	ASSEVPGNVEKLF
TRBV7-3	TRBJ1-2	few	ASSKWGDGYT
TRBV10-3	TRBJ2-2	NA	AISDERLGELF
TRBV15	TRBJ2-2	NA	ATSRARNTGELF
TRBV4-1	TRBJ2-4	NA	ASSLGQGSANIQY
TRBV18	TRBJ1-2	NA	ASSPDRVYAGYT
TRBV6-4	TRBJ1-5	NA	ASNPDSYSNQPQH
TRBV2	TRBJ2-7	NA	ASMGGASYEQY
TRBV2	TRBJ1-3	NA	AKDRGAAIDSGNTIY
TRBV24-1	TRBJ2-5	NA	ATSDLPGQAKETQY
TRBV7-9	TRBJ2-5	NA	ASSTGLAGSETQY
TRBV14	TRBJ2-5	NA	ASSQGVGGPQETQY
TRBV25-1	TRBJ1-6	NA	ASSESHRGGPLH
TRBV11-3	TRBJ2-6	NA	ASSPDRAGANVLT
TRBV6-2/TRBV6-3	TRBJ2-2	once	ASSYRGTGELF
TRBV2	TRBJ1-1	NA	AILIQRRDRSLDTEAF
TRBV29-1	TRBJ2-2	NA	SGGTSGVNTGELF
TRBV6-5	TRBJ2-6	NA	ASKLSGANVLT
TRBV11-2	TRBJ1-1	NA	ASSLDDRVRTEAF
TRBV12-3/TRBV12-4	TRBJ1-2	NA	ASSFTTRGYT
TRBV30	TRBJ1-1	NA	AWRPQGAGWNTEAF
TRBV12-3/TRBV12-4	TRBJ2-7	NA	ASSMDSNEQY
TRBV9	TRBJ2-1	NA	ASSRGGSNNEQF
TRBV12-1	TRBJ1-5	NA	ASSFLWGRNIYSNQPQH
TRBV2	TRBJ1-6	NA	ASSAQGSYNSPLH
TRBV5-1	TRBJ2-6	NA	ASSLTQGLTSGANVLT
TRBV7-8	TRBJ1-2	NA	ASSDKTEPYGYT
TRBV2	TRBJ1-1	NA	ASSRLRTGNTEAF
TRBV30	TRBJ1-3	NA	AWSIGTFSGNTIY
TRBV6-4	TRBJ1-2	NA	ASSPGQNYGYT
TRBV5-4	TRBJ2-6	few	ASSLPQGYNVLT
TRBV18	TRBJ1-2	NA	ASSPDRNRHDYT
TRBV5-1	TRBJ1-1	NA	ASSSGQPNTEAF
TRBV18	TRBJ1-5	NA	ASSQGQGGQPQH
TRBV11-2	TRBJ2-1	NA	ASSGLKAGSYNEQF
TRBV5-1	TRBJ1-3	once	ASSLHSFGNTIY
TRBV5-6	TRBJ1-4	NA	ASSYLDRGNEKLF
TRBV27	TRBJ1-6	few	ASSSTGWGDSPLH
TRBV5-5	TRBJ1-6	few	ASSLGRGLASPLH
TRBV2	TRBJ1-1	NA	ATSGQGASTEAF
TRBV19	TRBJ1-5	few	ASRQDRGQNQPQH
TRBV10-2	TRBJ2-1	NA	ASRRNAGGISYNEQF